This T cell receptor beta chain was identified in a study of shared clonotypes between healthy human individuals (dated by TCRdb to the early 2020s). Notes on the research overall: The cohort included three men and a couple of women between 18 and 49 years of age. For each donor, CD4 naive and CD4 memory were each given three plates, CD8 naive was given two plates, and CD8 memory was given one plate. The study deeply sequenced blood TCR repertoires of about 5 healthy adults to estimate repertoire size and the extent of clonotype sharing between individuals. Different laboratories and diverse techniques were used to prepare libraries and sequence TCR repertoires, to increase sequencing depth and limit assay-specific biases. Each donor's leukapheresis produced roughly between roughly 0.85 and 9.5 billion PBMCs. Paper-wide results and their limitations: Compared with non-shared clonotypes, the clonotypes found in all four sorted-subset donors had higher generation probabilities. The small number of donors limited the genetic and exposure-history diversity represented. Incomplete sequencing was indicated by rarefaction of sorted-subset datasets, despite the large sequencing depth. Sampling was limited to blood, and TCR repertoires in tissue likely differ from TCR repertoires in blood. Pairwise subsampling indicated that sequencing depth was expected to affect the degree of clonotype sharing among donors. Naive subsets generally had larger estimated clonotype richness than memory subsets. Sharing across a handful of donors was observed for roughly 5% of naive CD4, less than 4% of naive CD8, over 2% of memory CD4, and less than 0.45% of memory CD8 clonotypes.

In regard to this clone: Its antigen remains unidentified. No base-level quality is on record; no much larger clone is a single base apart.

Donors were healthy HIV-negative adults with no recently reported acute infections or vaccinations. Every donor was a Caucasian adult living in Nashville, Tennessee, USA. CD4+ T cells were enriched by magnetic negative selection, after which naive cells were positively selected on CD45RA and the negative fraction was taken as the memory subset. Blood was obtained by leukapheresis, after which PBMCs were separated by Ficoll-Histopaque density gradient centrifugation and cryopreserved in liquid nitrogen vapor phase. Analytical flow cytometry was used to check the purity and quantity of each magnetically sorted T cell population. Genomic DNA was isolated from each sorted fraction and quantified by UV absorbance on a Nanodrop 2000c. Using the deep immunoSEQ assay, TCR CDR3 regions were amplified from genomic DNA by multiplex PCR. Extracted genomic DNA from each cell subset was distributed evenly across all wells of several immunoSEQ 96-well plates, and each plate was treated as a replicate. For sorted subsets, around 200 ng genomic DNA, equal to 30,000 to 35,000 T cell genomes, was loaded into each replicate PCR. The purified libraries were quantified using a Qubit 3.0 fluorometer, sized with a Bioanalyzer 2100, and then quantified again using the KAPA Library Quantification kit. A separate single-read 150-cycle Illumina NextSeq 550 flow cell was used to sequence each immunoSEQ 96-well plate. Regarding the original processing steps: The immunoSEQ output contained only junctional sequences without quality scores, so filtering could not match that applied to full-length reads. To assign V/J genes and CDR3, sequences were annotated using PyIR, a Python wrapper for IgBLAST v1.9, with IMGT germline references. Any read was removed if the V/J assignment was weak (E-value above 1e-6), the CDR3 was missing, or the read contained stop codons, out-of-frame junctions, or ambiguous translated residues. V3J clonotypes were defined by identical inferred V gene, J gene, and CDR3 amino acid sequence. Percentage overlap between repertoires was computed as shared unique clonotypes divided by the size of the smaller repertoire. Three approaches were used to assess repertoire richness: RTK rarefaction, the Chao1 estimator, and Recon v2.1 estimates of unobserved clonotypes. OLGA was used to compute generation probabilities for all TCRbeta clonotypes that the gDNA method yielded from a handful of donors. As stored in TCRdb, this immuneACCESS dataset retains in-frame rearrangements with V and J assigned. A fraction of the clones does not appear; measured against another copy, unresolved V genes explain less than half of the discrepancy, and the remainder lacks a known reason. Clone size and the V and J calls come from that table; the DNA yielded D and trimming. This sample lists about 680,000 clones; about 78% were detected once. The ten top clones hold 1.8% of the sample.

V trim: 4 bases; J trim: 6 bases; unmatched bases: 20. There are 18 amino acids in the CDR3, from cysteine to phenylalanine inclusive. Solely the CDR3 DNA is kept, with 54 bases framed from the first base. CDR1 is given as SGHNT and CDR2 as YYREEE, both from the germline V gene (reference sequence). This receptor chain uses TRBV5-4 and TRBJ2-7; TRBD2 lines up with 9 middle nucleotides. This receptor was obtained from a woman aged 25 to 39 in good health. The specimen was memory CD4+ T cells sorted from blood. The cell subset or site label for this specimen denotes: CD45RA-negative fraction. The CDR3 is CASSLGLAGLGSGSEQYF. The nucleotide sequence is TGTGCCAGCAGCCTGGGGCTAGCGGGACTCGGAAGCGGCTCCGAGCAGTACTTC.